This TCR beta chain is from a study of response to subunit inactivated influenza vaccine. TCRdb ran MiXCR on the RT-PCR reads and lists one entry per CDR3 protein. The sample includes 500,000 to 600,000 distinct CDR3 sequences, 10% to 15% seen only once; the top ten take around 13%. On this clonotype: Antigen: not known.

The trim removed 0 bases at V and 7 bases at J, leaving 7 bases unmatched. The CDR3 spans 16 residues. Germline V lookup: CDR1 LNHNV, CDR2 YYDKDF (reference sequence). General study results and limits: The authors suggested that few new T cells are recruited per seasonal influenza vaccination.

This TCR was sampled from a man aged 50-59 years who received an inactivated influenza vaccine. V gene TRBV15 combines with J gene TRBJ2-2, with 8 nucleotides matching TRBD1. Sample: PBMCs from blood, taken roughly 45 days after vaccination. The CDR3 protein is CATSREKGRGRGELFF. Written as DNA, the CDR3 is TGTGCCACCAGCAGAGAAAAAGGCAGGGGGCGCGGGGAGCTGTTTTTT.